The 24 T cell receptor beta chains below all came from one sample that was sequenced in a study of T cell responses to AZD1222 COVID-19 vaccine. Only in-frame clones appear in the TCRdb table, and some are missing; sequencing was by immunoSEQ multiplex PCR. The sample holds 85,000 to 130,000 clones, more than 75% seen once. The material was peripheral blood, obtained on day 0 of AZD1222 vaccination. These TCRs come from an adult in good health.

The chain has TRBV4-3 and TRBJ1-4; tentative D call: TRBD1 (6 bases). Germline CDR1 is LGHNA and CDR2 is YSLEER. V was pared by 0 bases and J by 8 bases, with 16 bases between. The CDR3 loop spans 16 amino acids. In DNA form, the CDR3 reads TGCGCCAGCAGCCAAGACCGGACAGCGCGAACGGAAAAACTGTTTTTT. Amino acids: CASSQDRTARTEKLFF.

In this sample, this clone turned up a few times. The CDR3, as DNA: TGTGCCAGCGCCCCCCACAGCCAGAGCACTGAAGCTTTCTTT. Its protein product is CASAPHSQSTEAFF. V and J are TRBV6-5 and TRBJ1-1; D ambiguous. V was clipped by 8 bases and J by 4 bases, with 17 bases between them. The CDR3 length is 14 residues. The germline V gene encodes CDR1 MNHEY and CDR2 SVGAGI.

A single count supports this clone. This rearrangement joins TRBV24-1 to TRBJ2-1; D gene uncertain. Germline V CDR1 and CDR2: KGHDR, SFDVKD. The length of the CDR3 is 12 residues. With 5 bases removed from V and 11 bases from J, the gap between germline ends came to 12 bases. CDR3 nucleotides: TGTGCCACCAGTGCTAACAATGATAAGCAGTTCTTC. It specifies CATSANNDKQFF.

The V gene is TRBV9, the J gene TRBJ2-2; D gene unclear. Deletions cut 2 bases from V and 1 base from J, with 6 bases between. The CDR3 is 14 residues long. The germline V gene encodes CDR1 SGDLS and CDR2 YYNGEE. The CDR3 protein is CASSVNLNTGELFF. The CDR3 DNA follows: TGTGCCAGCAGCGTTAACCTGAACACCGGGGAGCTGTTTTTT.

The rearrangement joins TRBV5-1 to TRBJ1-2; no definite D call. The CDR3 has 14 amino acids. Per germline, CDR1 SGHRS and CDR2 YFSETQ. The V end lost 0 bases, the J end lost 8 bases, and 14 bases lay between the germline ends. The CDR3 DNA sequence: TGCGCCAGCAGCTTGGAGTCAGCCGATGGGGGCTACACCTTC. It translates to CASSLESADGGYTF.

The chain employs TRBV12-5 and TRBJ2-3, with TRBD2 as a possible D gene (6 bases). Germline CDR1 and CDR2: LGHNT and FRNRAP. This CDR3 spans 12 amino acids. Trimming removed 6 bases from V and 9 bases from J, with 13 bases in between. CDR3 protein: CASGGLDETQYF. DNA of the CDR3: TGTGCTAGTGGGGGACTGGATGAAACGCAGTATTTT.

V is TRBV15 and J is TRBJ2-7; the match to TRBD1 covers 9 bases. J gave up 13 bases and V 7 bases, and 11 bases lay outside the gene matches. Germline V CDR1 and CDR2: LNHNV, YYDKDF (reference sequence). This CDR3 has 12 residues. The CDR3 DNA reads TGTGCCACCACCAACTCCCGGGACAGGGCCTACTTC. Amino acids: CATTNSRDRAYF.

This chain links TRBV5-3 with TRBJ1-1; maybe TRBD1 (6 bases). TRBV5-3 is filed as an ORF, its function uncertain. The CDR3 extends over 12 amino acids. Trimming left V 8 bases short and J 6 bases short, with 14 bases between. This CDR3 is CASLGKGAEAFF. CDR3 nucleotide sequence: TGTGCCAGTTTGGGGAAGGGGGCTGAAGCTTTCTTT.

This chain uses TRBV7-3 with TRBJ2-3; 8 bases line up with TRBD2. The germline gives CDR1 SGHTA, CDR2 FQGTGA. The ends lost 2 bases at V and 4 bases at J; junction bases unmatched: 2. The CDR3 covers 14 residues. The CDR3 region has the DNA TGTGCCAGCAGCTTAGGACTAGCTGCAGATACGCAGTATTTT. Its protein product is CASSLGLAADTQYF.

The chain has TRBV18 and TRBJ1-1; a weak D match, TRBD1 (5 bases). The CDR3 contains 18 residues. V lost 2 bases to trimming and J lost 0 bases, with 19 bases between them. Germline loops: CDR1 KGHSH, CDR2 LQKENI. The CDR3 coding sequence is TGTGCCAGCTCACCATTCCCGGCAGGGACGAGGATGAACACTGAAGCTTTCTTT. Translated, it gives CASSPFPAGTRMNTEAFF.

The gene calls are TRBV3-1 (or the pseudogene TRBV3-2) and TRBJ1-4, with D possibly matching TRBD1 (6 bases). Germline V lookup: CDR1 LGHDT, CDR2 YNNKEL (reference sequence). The CDR3 spans 13 residues. V was clipped by 5 bases and J by 8 bases, with 12 bases between them. The CDR3 region has the DNA TGTGCCAGCAGCTACCAAACAGGGGAAAAACTGTTTTTT. Translated, it gives CASSYQTGEKLFF.

This chain connects TRBV25-1 to TRBJ2-1; TRBD2 is a possible D gene (6 bases). The CDR3 loop spans 14 amino acids. The germline V and J ends were trimmed by 5 bases and 4 bases, with 12 bases remaining between them. From germline, CDR1 is MGHDK and CDR2 SYGVNS. The CDR3 here is CASSLSAGYNEQFF. CDR3 sequence (DNA): TGTGCCAGCAGTTTAAGCGCGGGGTACAATGAGCAGTTCTTC. Full variable domain (rest looked up from reference TRBV25-1 and TRBJ2-1): EADIYQTPRYLVIGTGKKITLECSQTMGHDKMYWYQQDPGMELHLIHYSYGVNSTEKGDLSSESTVSRIRTEHFPLTLESARPSHTSQYLCASSLSAGYNEQFFGPGTRLTVL.

This clone was picked up one time. J is TRBJ1-1 and V is TRBV15; a weak D match, TRBD1 (6 bases). V was pared by 0 bases and J by 4 bases, with 9 bases between. Germline-derived CDR1 and CDR2 are LNHNV and YYDKDF (reference sequence). This CDR3 contains 14 residues. The CDR3 is CATSRDGGLTEAFF. DNA of the CDR3: TGTGCCACCAGCAGAGACGGGGGGCTCACTGAAGCTTTCTTT.

The chain has TRBV5-1 and TRBJ2-3, with TRBD1 identical over 8 bases. Trimming cost V 0 bases and J 3 bases; bases outside gene matches: 6. The CDR3 length is 16 residues. From germline, CDR1 is SGHRS and CDR2 YFSETQ. CDR3 protein: CASSLGGQGGTDTQYF. The CDR3 bases are TGCGCCAGCAGCTTGGGCGGACAGGGAGGAACAGATACGCAGTATTTT.

This chain uses TRBV7-2 with TRBJ2-7, with 7 bases that match TRBD1. Germline CDR1 is SGHTA and CDR2 is FQGNSA. V lost 4 bases and J lost 3; bases outside the gene matches: 6. The CDR3 is 14 residues long. The CDR3 DNA sequence: TGTGCCAGCAGCTCACAGGGGTTCAGCTACGAGCAGTACTTC. Protein: CASSSQGFSYEQYF.

Comments on this clone: Other DNA sequences from this sample encode an identical CDR3 as well. The chain links TRBV7-2 to TRBJ1-5; no firm D call. V lost 3 bases to trimming and J lost 0 bases, with 9 bases between them. The CDR3 is 15 amino acids. Germline CDR1 reads SGHTA; CDR2 reads FQGNSA. CDR3 residues: CASSLTRDSNQPQHF. DNA of the CDR3: TGTGCCAGCAGCTTGACACGTGATAGCAATCAGCCCCAGCATTTT.

The chain combines TRBV5-1 with TRBJ2-1, with TRBD2 matching 9 bases. Germline-derived CDR1 and CDR2 are SGHRS and YFSETQ. There are 14 residues in the CDR3. The J segment lost 9 bases and the V segment lost 1 base, leaving 5 bases of the junction unmatched. As DNA, the CDR3 is TGCGCCAGCAGCTTGTCGGGCGGGGGGGTTGAGCAGTTCTTC. It encodes CASSLSGGGVEQFF.

The chain has TRBV18 and TRBJ1-1, with unresolved D. This CDR3 has 13 amino acids. Looked up from germline, CDR1 is KGHSH and CDR2 is LQKENI. The V end was cut by 2 bases, the J end by 3 bases, with 7 bases between. The CDR3 sequence is CASSPGTDTEAFF. DNA of the CDR3: TGTGCCAGCTCACCAGGAACAGACACTGAAGCTTTCTTT.

This chain's CDR3 is CASSEINGNYGYTF. As DNA, the CDR3 is TGTGCCAGCAGTGAAATAAACGGAAACTATGGCTACACCTTC. The chain has TRBV6-1 and TRBJ1-2, with D unresolved. The CDR3 contains 14 residues. Germline V CDR1 and CDR2: MNHNS, SASEGT. V lost 2 bases and J lost 2, with 9 bases in between.

The chain has TRBV2 and TRBJ2-1; 9 positions match TRBD2. Germline V gives CDR1 SNHLY, CDR2 FYNNEI. Trimming took 8 bases from V and 5 from J; bases not matched to a gene: 10. The CDR3 has 15 residues. The CDR3: CASGPFSGGDNEQFF. As DNA, the CDR3 is TGTGCCAGCGGGCCCTTTAGCGGGGGTGACAATGAGCAGTTCTTC.

V usage is TRBV7-8 and J usage is TRBJ2-5; D is possibly TRBD2 (5 bases). The CDR3 loop spans 16 amino acids. The germline V gene has CDR1 SGHVS and CDR2 FQNEAQ. The germline V and J ends were trimmed by 5 bases and 4 bases, with 20 bases remaining between them. DNA for the CDR3: TGTGCCAGCAGCCGAGCCCCGGACTCAAGGGTAGAGACCCAGTACTTC. As protein: CASSRAPDSRVETQYF.

The V gene is TRBV5-1, the J gene TRBJ1-4, with D unresolved. This CDR3 comprises 14 residues. Germline lookup yields CDR1 SGHRS and CDR2 YFSETQ. Deletions cut 2 bases from V and 5 bases from J, with 10 bases between. The CDR3 loop is CASSFGRRNEKLFF. The CDR3 nucleotides are TGCGCCAGCAGCTTCGGAAGGAGAAATGAAAAACTGTTTTTT.

This clone was detected a few times. The rearrangement uses TRBV6-2 or TRBV6-3 and TRBJ1-2; no definite D call. The germline CDR1 and CDR2 sequences are MNHEY and SVGEGT. This CDR3 region has 13 residues. V lost 6 bases to trimming and J lost 5 bases, with 13 bases between them. CDR3 residues: CASSLTGGYGYTF. DNA for the CDR3: TGTGCCAGCAGCCTAACTGGAGGATATGGCTACACCTTC.

This sequence joins TRBV7-9 and TRBJ1-6, with 8 nucleotides matching TRBD1. From germline, CDR1 is SEHNR and CDR2 FQNEAQ (reference sequence). This CDR3 comprises 15 residues. The V gene end was trimmed by 0 bases and the J gene end by 5 bases; junction bases not matched to a gene: 0. CDR3 sequence (DNA): TGTGCCAGCAGCTTAGCACAGGGGGATAATTCACCCCTCCACTTT. The encoded protein is CASSLAQGDNSPLHF.